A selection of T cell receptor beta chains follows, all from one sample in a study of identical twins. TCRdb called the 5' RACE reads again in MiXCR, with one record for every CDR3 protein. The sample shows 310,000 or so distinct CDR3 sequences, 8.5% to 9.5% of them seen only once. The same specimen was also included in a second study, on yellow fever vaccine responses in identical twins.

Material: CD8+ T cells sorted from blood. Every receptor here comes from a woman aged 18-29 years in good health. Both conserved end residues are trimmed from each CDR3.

cdr3_aa: ASSSIGIGQIDSGNTIY
v_call: TRBV11-2
j_call: TRBJ1-3
cdr3_length: 17

cdr3_aa: ASYTSNTDTQY
v_call: TRBV5-6
j_call: TRBJ2-3
cdr3_length: 11

cdr3_aa: ASSLIRGKNEQY
v_call: TRBV7-8
j_call: TRBJ2-7
cdr3_length: 12

cdr3_aa: ASRLSVGGNTEAF
v_call: TRBV7-2
j_call: TRBJ1-1
cdr3_length: 13

cdr3_aa: AWSVTGSGEQY
v_call: TRBV30
j_call: TRBJ2-7
cdr3_length: 11

cdr3_aa: ASMMSGRVNEQF
v_call: TRBV27
j_call: TRBJ2-1
cdr3_length: 12

cdr3_aa: ASSLEGDSSWDEQY
v_call: TRBV5-1
j_call: TRBJ2-7
cdr3_length: 14

cdr3_aa: ASSLTNRESYEQY
v_call: TRBV7-9
j_call: TRBJ2-7
cdr3_length: 13

cdr3_aa: SAAGLVGNEQF
v_call: TRBV20-1
j_call: TRBJ2-1
cdr3_length: 11

cdr3_aa: SARVLRGGLATYEQY
v_call: TRBV20-1
j_call: TRBJ2-7
cdr3_length: 15

cdr3_aa: ASSLRQGNEQY
v_call: TRBV12-3/TRBV12-4
j_call: TRBJ2-7
cdr3_length: 11

cdr3_aa: ASSYLTEAF
v_call: TRBV6-2/TRBV6-3
j_call: TRBJ1-1
cdr3_length: 9

cdr3_aa: ASSQTVEGGETQY
v_call: TRBV4-3
j_call: TRBJ2-5
cdr3_length: 13

cdr3_aa: ASSLGAVQPAGELF
v_call: TRBV11-2
j_call: TRBJ2-2
cdr3_length: 14

cdr3_aa: ASSYLRDYEQY
v_call: TRBV28
j_call: TRBJ2-7
cdr3_length: 11

cdr3_aa: ASSDKGWSSGYTGELF
v_call: TRBV2
j_call: TRBJ2-2
cdr3_length: 16

cdr3_aa: ASSLDGGPYEQY
v_call: TRBV7-6
j_call: TRBJ2-7
cdr3_length: 12

cdr3_aa: ASSSGGGDEQY
v_call: TRBV7-6
j_call: TRBJ2-7
cdr3_length: 11

cdr3_aa: ASSPFLNEGREYDNEQF
v_call: TRBV4-2
j_call: TRBJ2-1
cdr3_length: 17

cdr3_aa: ATSRDLASGNTIY
v_call: TRBV15
j_call: TRBJ1-3
cdr3_length: 13

cdr3_aa: SARGGGEQF
v_call: TRBV20-1
j_call: TRBJ2-1
cdr3_length: 9

cdr3_aa: ASSDGADTGELF
v_call: TRBV9
j_call: TRBJ2-2
cdr3_length: 12

cdr3_aa: AWSVGVTYEQY
v_call: TRBV30
j_call: TRBJ2-7
cdr3_length: 11

cdr3_aa: ASRTAGNIPYEQY
v_call: TRBV27
j_call: TRBJ2-7
cdr3_length: 13

cdr3_aa: ASSRTAGGTDTQY
v_call: TRBV5-1
j_call: TRBJ2-3
cdr3_length: 13

cdr3_aa: ASSHPDRDPTQY
v_call: TRBV3-1
j_call: TRBJ2-3
cdr3_length: 12

cdr3_aa: CARVLGLVADHTDTQY
v_call: TRBV20-1
j_call: TRBJ2-3
cdr3_length: 16

cdr3_aa: ASSELGGLGTQY
v_call: TRBV25-1
j_call: TRBJ2-5
cdr3_length: 12

cdr3_aa: ASRPGGGTDYEQY
v_call: TRBV5-1
j_call: TRBJ2-7
cdr3_length: 13

cdr3_aa: ASMTGKFGYT
v_call: TRBV19
j_call: TRBJ1-2
cdr3_length: 10

cdr3_aa: ASSGEGQSNEKLF
v_call: TRBV5-1
j_call: TRBJ1-4
cdr3_length: 13

cdr3_aa: ASSYTGGADYGYT
v_call: TRBV6-5
j_call: TRBJ1-2
cdr3_length: 13

cdr3_aa: ASSQAIAGGSTDTQY
v_call: TRBV4-3
j_call: TRBJ2-3
cdr3_length: 15